The sequence of this T cell receptor beta chain was determined in a study of blood T cell repertoires in COVID-19 (TCRdb year 2020). About the investigation overall: Samples covering the acute and convalescent phases of COVID-19 were provided by collaborators in the United States, Italy and Spain. The prospective study material was composed of cDNA or gDNA derived from T cells, B-cell-depleted T cells, or PBMCs. Subjects who had been exposed to COVID-19, were actively infected with it, or had recovered from it provided the deeply sampled blood TCRbeta repertoires that made up the dataset. The repertoires were made available in a free public database intended to serve as a resource for research on the immune response to SARS-CoV-2. Samples were obtained from the ongoing ImmuneRACE study (first 160 participants) and from about 1,300 subjects provided by 6 global collaborators. Nearly every sample came with metadata listing a de-identified subject ID, COVID-19 status, age in years and sex. Where available, HLA class I and class II types were taken from metadata supplied by the sample provider and were not determined by assay-based typing.

Results the study describes overall, beyond this receptor: The amount of clinical and demographic metadata varied by source and participant and was provided uncurated.

The collaborating institutions used their own protocols to collect whole blood in K2EDTA tubes. Collaborator samples were shipped for TCRbeta analysis as frozen whole blood, isolated PBMCs, or DNA extracted from either sample type. The immunoSEQ Assay, a bias-controlled multiplex PCR, was used to amplify TCRbeta CDR3 regions from genomic DNA. From the authors' description of their analysis: The number of nucleated cells in each sample was estimated by amplification of reference gene primers within the assay. Sequence reads were collapsed and filtered to measure the absolute abundance of every unique TCRbeta CDR3 rearrangement. Productive Simpson clonality was computed per sample as the square root of Simpson's diversity index over productive rearrangements. Entries here come from immuneACCESS through TCRdb and include only in-frame sequences with V and J called. Some clones fail to appear in such tables; in the studies checked, an unresolved V gene covers under half of the shortfall, and the cause of the remainder is unknown. Clonal size and the V and J genes are those of that table, whereas D and trimming came from the DNA. The sample table shows about 54,000 clones, and more than 70% are seen once. The biggest ten clones account for under 8.5% of the sample.

The germline V gene yields SGDLS for CDR1 and YYNGEE for CDR2. The CDR3, from cysteine to phenylalanine, totals 14 residues. The kept DNA is CDR3 alone, 42 bases in frame from the first base. At the junction V is shortened by 3 bases and J by 3 bases, with 13 bases in between. This clone appeared a single time. Its target antigen remains unknown. No base quality information exists; no much larger clone differs at one position. This receptor chain uses TRBV9 and TRBJ2-7; a tentative D match to TRBD2 spans 7 bases. The source material was peripheral blood. The sequence was collected from a man between 60 and 75 years old with active COVID-19. The DNA sequence reads TGTGCCAGCAGCGCGGGGGGACATAACTACGAGCAGTACTTC. Its translation reads: CASSAGGHNYEQYF. Reference TRBV9 and TRBJ2-7 proteins supply the regions before and after the CDR3; the full variable domain is: DSGVTQTPKHLITATGQRVTLRCSPRSGDLSVYWYQQSLDQGLQFLIQYYNGEERAKGNILERFSAQQFPDLHSELNLSSLELGDSALYFCASSAGGHNYEQYFGPGTRLTVT.